This TCR beta chain was sequenced in a study of identical twins. General observations from the study: These conclusions were based on statistical analysis (cross-sectional, not following the same donors).

With template switching, a universal primer site was added, and the cDNA carried unique molecular identifiers. TCRdb used MiXCR to reprocess the 5' RACE reads, holding one entry per CDR3 protein. The repertoire holds roughly 720,000 distinct CDR3 sequences, approximately 18% seen once, with roughly 13% in the top ten. This clonotype was counted a few times. Its specificity is not known. CDR1 and CDR2 from the germline V gene are SQVTM and ANQGSEA. Trimming shortened V by 8 bases and J by 2 bases, and 11 bases separated the two germline ends. The CDR3 totals 12 residues. These same records also appear under a second study, on T cells expressing NK-cell markers. Per that paper: These clonotypes also led the CD3+CD56-NKG2C+ fraction in four donors. Expanded NKG2C+ T cell clones were not confirmed as HCMV-specific.

This chain joins TRBV29-1 and TRBJ2-3; D is undetermined. The sequence was collected from a woman aged 18-29 years in good health. Input material: PBMCs. The chain's CDR3 is CSCFGDTDTQYF. For the CDR3, the DNA is TGCAGCTGTTTCGGCGACACAGATACGCAGTATTTT.